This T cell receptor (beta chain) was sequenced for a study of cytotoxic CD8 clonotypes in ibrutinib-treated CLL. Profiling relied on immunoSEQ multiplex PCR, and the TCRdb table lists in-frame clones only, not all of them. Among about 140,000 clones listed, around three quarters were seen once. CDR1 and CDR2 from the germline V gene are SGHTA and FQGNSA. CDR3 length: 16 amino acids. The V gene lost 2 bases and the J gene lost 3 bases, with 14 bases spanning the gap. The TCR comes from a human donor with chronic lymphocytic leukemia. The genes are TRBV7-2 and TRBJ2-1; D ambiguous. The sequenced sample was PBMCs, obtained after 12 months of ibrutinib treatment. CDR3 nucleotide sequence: TGTGCCAGCAGCTTACCTGAAGGCTTCCACTACAATGAGCAGTTCTTC. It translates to CASSLPEGFHYNEQFF.